These 8 T cell receptor beta chains were all obtained from the same sample, sequenced in a study of shared clonotypes between healthy human individuals. The data were produced by immunoSEQ multiplex PCR, yet TCRdb's version contains in-frame clones alone and is incomplete. The top ten hold about an eighth of the sample, which has roughly 500,000 clones, 70% to 80% seen once. The source material was PBMCs. The receptors derive from a woman aged 40-49 years in good health. Some clones in this sample may be carry-over from other donors' samples.

The V gene is TRBV6-4, the J gene TRBJ2-2; 8 positions match TRBD1. The CDR3 totals 14 residues. In germline, CDR1 is MRHNA, CDR2 SNTAGT. J was trimmed by 3 bases and V by 3 bases; bases with no gene match: 0. The CDR3 loop is CASSEQGDTGELFF. As DNA, the CDR3 is TGTGCCAGCAGTGAACAGGGGGACACCGGGGAGCTGTTTTTT.

Regarding this clone: This specimen includes other DNA sequences encoding the same CDR3. The CDR3 protein is CASSSGTDTQYF. The CDR3 nucleotides are TGTGCCAGCAGTTCAGGGACAGATACGCAGTATTTT. The chain carries TRBV28 and TRBJ2-3, with D possibly being TRBD1 (5 bases). Germline V CDR1 and CDR2: MDHEN, SYDVKM. The germline V and J ends were trimmed by 4 bases and 3 bases, with 5 bases remaining between them. The CDR3 loop spans 12 amino acids.

The chain uses TRBV30 and TRBJ1-2; D may be TRBD1 (5 bases). Germline CDR1 and CDR2: GTSNPN and SVGIG (reference sequence). Trimming left V 1 base short and J 10 bases short, with 13 bases between. This CDR3 has 12 amino acids. The CDR3 DNA follows: TGTGCCTGGAGTGAGACAGCCCAGCCCTACACCTTC. This sequence encodes CAWSETAQPYTF.

V and J are TRBV2 and TRBJ1-5, with 11 positions matching TRBD1. The CDR3 loop spans 19 amino acids. In germline, CDR1 is SNHLY, CDR2 FYNNEI. V lost 4 bases, J lost 6 bases, and 17 bases stayed unmatched. CDR3 region: CASSADRDRGIRGIQPQHF. Written as DNA, the CDR3 is TGTGCCAGCAGTGCAGACCGGGACAGGGGGATTAGAGGTATTCAGCCCCAGCATTTT.

The rearrangement joins TRBV30 to TRBJ1-2; D ambiguous. CDR1 is GTSNPN, CDR2 SVGIG, per germline (reference sequence). V was pared by 4 bases and J by 0 bases, with 9 bases between. The CDR3 sequence is 13 residues long. Here the CDR3 reads CAWTPGTNYGYTF. Here the CDR3 DNA reads TGTGCCTGGACCCCGGGTACTAACTATGGCTACACCTTC.

This sequence joins TRBV7-3 and TRBJ2-3; possible D gene TRBD1, 5 bases. The germline CDR1 and CDR2 sequences are SGHTA and FQGTGA. Deletions cut 2 bases from V and 6 bases from J, with 15 bases between. This CDR3 comprises 15 residues. The DNA for the CDR3 is TGTGCCAGCAGCTTATCAGGGATCACAGAGGATACGCAGTATTTT. Encoded protein: CASSLSGITEDTQYF.

This clone showed up just once. V gene TRBV5-1 combines with J gene TRBJ2-1; TRBD2 agrees at 10 bases. The CDR3 extends over 14 amino acids. V trimming: 2 bases; J trimming: 7 bases; junction bases outside the gene matches: 3. The V gene's germline CDR1 is SGHRS and CDR2 YFSETQ. The DNA for the CDR3 is TGCGCCAGCAGCTTTAGCGGGAGGACTAATGAGCAGTTCTTC. The encoded protein is CASSFSGRTNEQFF. The complete variable domain, with remaining parts taken from reference TRBV5-1 and TRBJ2-1, reads KAGVTQTPRYLIKTRGQQVTLSCSPISGHRSVSWYQQTPGQGLQFLFEYFSETQRNKGNFPGRFSGRQFSNSRSEMNVSTLELGDSALYLCASSFSGRTNEQFFGPGTRLTVL.

The J gene is TRBJ2-3, the V gene TRBV15, with 10 bases matching TRBD2. Unmatched junction bases numbered 6, after V lost 5 bases and J lost 4 bases. Germline V CDR1 and CDR2: LNHNV, YYDKDF (reference sequence). The CDR3 has 15 residues. CDR3: CATSEAGGPADTQYF. CDR3 DNA: TGTGCCACCAGCGAAGCGGGAGGGCCCGCAGATACGCAGTATTTT.